Listed below are T cell receptor beta chains from one sample, sequenced in a study of cytomegalovirus exposure and HLA in healthy donors. Sequencing was performed with immunoSEQ multiplex PCR; in TCRdb, only in-frame clones are kept and a portion is missing. The sample shows approximately 270,000 clones, 80% of them seen only once. The specimen sequenced was PBMCs. These receptors all stem from a girl aged 2 to 10 in good health and CMV-seronegative. Both conserved end residues are part of each CDR3. The order of the fields is J gene, clone size, V gene, CDR3 protein. Clone size, where shown, is once, few, many, or a class for clones that have expanded.

TRBJ2-5 | NA | TRBV4-2 | CASSQLAGGEEQYF
TRBJ2-7 | few | TRBV10-3 | CASSAGGTRYEQYF
TRBJ1-1 | few | TRBV6-5 | CASSYSISLSEAFF
TRBJ2-1 | NA | TRBV19 | CASSIRGRASSYNEQFF
TRBJ2-7 | once | TRBV28 | CASSLASGASYEQYF
TRBJ1-5 | NA | TRBV15 | CATSPHPITGPYWQPQHF
TRBJ1-4 | once | TRBV11-1 | CASSPWRQEENEKLFF
TRBJ1-2 | NA | TRBV5-6 | CASSLRGGLSGYTF
TRBJ1-6 | NA | TRBV5-1 | CASSPGAQTGIRSPLHF
TRBJ1-6 | NA | TRBV28 | CASSKAGFLRSPLHF
TRBJ1-6 | NA | TRBV30 | CAWNRGIRGSSYNSPLHF
TRBJ1-5 | NA | TRBV19 | CASSIGPYQPQHF
TRBJ2-7 | NA | TRBV4-1 | CASSQVQGYYEQYF
TRBJ1-2 | NA | TRBV28 | CASSLSFINSGGRGYTF
TRBJ2-2 | once | TRBV2 | CASSILGSTGELFF
TRBJ2-1 | NA | TRBV28 | CASSIAGAGNNEQFF
TRBJ2-3 | NA | TRBV9 | CASSVRAGELSTDTQYF
TRBJ2-1 | NA | TRBV15 | CATSRDVRLAGWSEQFF
TRBJ2-1 | NA | TRBV29-1 | CSVEQRYNEQFF
TRBJ2-7 | NA | TRBV6-5 | CASSYIRGLPRDEQYF
TRBJ1-1 | NA | TRBV5-1 | CASSHRGGAEAFF
TRBJ2-7 | NA | TRBV28 | CASSLLGTESSYEQYF
TRBJ1-1 | NA | TRBV28 | CASSQKRDRGPIDLTNTEAFF
TRBJ1-1 | NA | TRBV28 | CASSLWGDGSTEAFF
TRBJ1-5 | few | TRBV9 | CASSSGQGHDQPQHF
TRBJ2-2 | NA | TRBV2 | CASSGRRGASTGELFF
TRBJ1-5 | NA | TRBV28 | CASSSNPRDRGYGQPQHF
TRBJ2-7 | NA | TRBV2 | CASTGDRRDLLEQYF
TRBJ2-1 | NA | TRBV15 | CATSIRLAAANEQFF
TRBJ1-1 | NA | TRBV7-9 | CASSLALSNTEAFF
TRBJ2-7 | NA | TRBV6-5 | CASSYRGSSPYEQYF
TRBJ2-1 | NA | TRBV9 | CASSPRSGLLNEQFF
TRBJ2-5 | NA | TRBV28 | CASSLGQARRWETQYF
TRBJ2-5 | NA | TRBV28 | CASNPRARVPRETQYF
TRBJ2-5 | NA | TRBV11-2 | CASSLPGQETQYF
TRBJ2-1 | NA | TRBV28 | CASIPVGGNLHNEQFF
TRBJ1-1 | NA | TRBV12-5 | CASGFEGGLREAFF
TRBJ2-3 | NA | TRBV27 | CASRSGTNTDTQYF
TRBJ2-5 | NA | TRBV2 | CASSDGLAGGRETQYF
TRBJ1-4 | NA | TRBV6-1 | CASERQLGEKLFF
TRBJ2-2 | NA | TRBV4-2 | CASSQVEGYLAGVAAGELFF
TRBJ1-1 | NA | TRBV11-1 | CASSRRPGQVMIANTEAFF
TRBJ1-5 | NA | TRBV18 | CASSPGAEQPQHF
TRBJ2-1 | NA | TRBV28 | CASSLGPRNEQFF
TRBJ1-5 | NA | TRBV6-6 | CASSYSGGREGQPQHF
TRBJ1-1 | NA | TRBV19 | CASSSLWDRGEAFF
TRBJ1-1 | NA | TRBV10-3 | CAAAPQGALGTEAFF
TRBJ2-7 | NA | TRBV30 | CAWSVIPFGVQYF
TRBJ1-2 | NA | TRBV27 | CASSLRQAVGFYGYTF
TRBJ2-6 | few | TRBV28 | CASILGQNANSGANVLTF
TRBJ2-4 | NA | TRBV5-3 | CARSLGPGKSHQAKNIQYF
TRBJ2-3 | NA | TRBV27 | CASSPLAGGVDTQYF
TRBJ2-1 | NA | TRBV5-4 | CASSTGPGQGNEQFF
TRBJ2-1 | NA | TRBV11-2 | CASSFSIFPNSYNEQFF
TRBJ1-1 | NA | TRBV30 | CAWSGSTEAFF